This is a list of T cell receptor beta chains from one sample in a study of blood T cell repertoires in COVID-19. Produced via immunoSEQ multiplex PCR; TCRdb's table is partial and in-frame only. The sample carries 210,000 or so clones, 85% to 90% recorded once. Sequencing was performed on peripheral blood. The source is a man over 45 with acute or convalescent COVID-19. Each CDR3 is given with its conserved first and last residue. Each record gives: V gene, clone size, D gene, J gene, CDR3 protein, CDR3 DNA. D genes are given only for firm matches. Only some rows state a clone size, as once, few, many or a class for expanded clones.

>TRBV6-5|-|-|TRBJ1-5
CASSTGTKGQPQHF
TGTGCCAGCAGTACAGGGACCAAAGGTCAGCCCCAGCATTTT
>TRBV18|-|-|TRBJ1-1
CASSPGTTNTEAFF
TGTGCCAGCTCACCCGGGACAACGAACACTGAAGCTTTCTTT
>TRBV19|-|TRBD1|TRBJ2-7
CASSSAGTDDEQYF
TGTGCCAGTAGTAGCGCCGGGACAGACGACGAGCAGTACTTC
>TRBV7-6|-|-|TRBJ2-3
CASSSTSRQGRTDTQYF
TGTGCCAGCAGCTCTACAAGTCGGCAGGGTCGCACAGATACGCAGTATTTT
>TRBV7-2|-|-|TRBJ1-2
CASSPTGPGGYGYTF
TGTGCCAGCAGCCCAACGGGGCCGGGGGGATATGGCTACACCTTC
>TRBV27|-|TRBD1|TRBJ2-5
CASSHKGQGETQYF
TGTGCCAGCAGTCACAAAGGACAGGGGGAGACCCAGTACTTC
>TRBV6-5|once|-|TRBJ1-2
CASSLTPGIGGYTF
TGTGCCAGCAGCCTGACCCCGGGAATCGGTGGCTACACCTTC
>TRBV19|-|TRBD2|TRBJ2-7
CASSSRRAGDEQYF
TGTGCCAGTAGCTCGCGTCGAGCGGGGGACGAGCAGTACTTC
>TRBV11-3|-|TRBD2|TRBJ2-2
CASSLLAGGPGELFF
TGTGCCAGCAGCTTACTAGCGGGGGGCCCCGGGGAGCTGTTTTTT
>TRBV5-1|-|-|TRBJ1-4
CASSPLTATNEKLFF
TGCGCCAGCAGCCCGTTGACAGCAACTAATGAAAAACTGTTTTTT
>TRBV27|-|-|TRBJ2-6
CASSFGQGKAGANVLTF
TGTGCCAGCAGTTTCGGGCAGGGTAAGGCTGGGGCCAACGTCCTGACTTTC